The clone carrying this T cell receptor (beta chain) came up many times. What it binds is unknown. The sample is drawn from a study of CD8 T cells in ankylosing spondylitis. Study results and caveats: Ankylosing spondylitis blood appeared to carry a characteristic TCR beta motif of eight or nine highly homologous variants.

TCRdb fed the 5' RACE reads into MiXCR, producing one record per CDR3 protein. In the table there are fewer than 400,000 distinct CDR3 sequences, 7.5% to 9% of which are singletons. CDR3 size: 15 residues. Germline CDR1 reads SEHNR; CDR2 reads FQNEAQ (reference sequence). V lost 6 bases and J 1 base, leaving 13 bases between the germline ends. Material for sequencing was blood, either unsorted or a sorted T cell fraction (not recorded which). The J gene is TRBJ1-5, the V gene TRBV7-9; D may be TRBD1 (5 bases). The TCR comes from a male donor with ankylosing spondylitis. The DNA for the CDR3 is TGTGCCAGCAGTTCTGGGGGGGTCAGCAATCAGCCCCAGCATTTT. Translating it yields CASSSGGVSNQPQHF.